The 21 T cell receptor beta chains below all came from one sample that was sequenced in a study of T cells in Graves' hyperthyroidism and ophthalmopathy. It was RNA transcripts that yielded the amplified TCR beta CDR3 regions. The HTBI primer set served for first-round RT-PCR of the TCR CDR3. TCRdb ran MiXCR on the multiplex PCR reads and lists one entry per CDR3 protein. Of 300,000 to 450,000 distinct CDR3 sequences detected, 13% to 15% appear once; the ten largest clones hold roughly a fifth. The source material was blood. The receptors were gathered from a woman in her twenties or thirties with Graves' ophthalmopathy.

This clonotype was seen many times. This chain connects TRBV12-3 or TRBV12-4 to TRBJ2-3; TRBD2 agrees at 8 bases. The CDR3 consists of 17 residues. The V gene end was trimmed by 1 base and the J gene end by 5 bases; junction bases not matched to a gene: 11. The CDR3 DNA is TGTGCCAGCAGTTTAGAGGTCGGGGGGGCGTCTCTAGATACGCAGTATTTT. Its protein is CASSLEVGGASLDTQYF.

This clonotype was seen a handful of times. V usage is TRBV29-1 and J usage is TRBJ2-7; perhaps D is TRBD1 or TRBD2 (5 bases each). V lost 5 bases to trimming and J lost 6 bases, with 23 bases between them. CDR1 and CDR2 (germline): SQVTM, ANQGSEA. The CDR3 extends over 15 amino acids. CDR3 DNA sequence: TGCAGCGTTCCGGCTTGGGCAGGGAGAAATTCCGAGCAGTACTTC. Translated: CSVPAWAGRNSEQYF.

This clonotype has ten or more counts. This sequence joins TRBV20-1 and TRBJ2-3; TRBD1 is a possible D gene (6 bases). The V and J ends lost 0 bases and 6 bases respectively, with 16 bases between them. CDR1 and CDR2 (germline): DFQATT, SNEGSKA (reference sequence). The CDR3 totals 15 residues. The CDR3 region is CSAREPQGWGDTQYF. CDR3 in DNA: TGCAGTGCTAGAGAACCCCAGGGGTGGGGTGATACGCAGTATTTT.

The chain links TRBV6-1 to TRBJ2-3; D could derive from TRBD1 or TRBD2 (7 bases each). CDR3 length: 15 amino acids. V lost 3 bases and J lost 1, with 11 bases in between. Germline V gene sequence: CDR1 MNHNS, CDR2 SASEGT. CDR3 region: CASSDRGGGTDTQYF. CDR3 in DNA: TGTGCCAGCAGTGACAGGGGGGGGGGCACAGATACGCAGTATTTT.

Only a few counts were recorded for this clonotype. V usage is TRBV4-1 and J usage is TRBJ2-1, with unresolved D. This CDR3 is 14 amino acids long. With 2 bases removed from V and 12 bases from J, the gap between germline ends came to 17 bases. Germline values: CDR1 MGHRA, CDR2 YSYEKL. The CDR3 loop reads CASSQFTSHVGQFF. The CDR3 nucleotides read TGCGCCAGCAGCCAATTTACCAGTCATGTTGGGCAGTTCTTC.

In this sample, this clonotype turned up many times. The V call is TRBV28, the J call TRBJ2-7; D perhaps matches TRBD2 (6 bases). Trimming shortened V by 7 bases and J by 7 bases, and 23 bases separated the two germline ends. CDR3 length: 15 amino acids. From germline, CDR1 is MDHEN and CDR2 SYDVKM. CDR3: CASTDRGTSPGEQYF. The CDR3 DNA is TGTGCCAGCACCGACCGGGGGACCTCTCCTGGGGAGCAGTACTTC.

The rearrangement joins TRBV10-2 to TRBJ1-1; D remains ambiguous. Germline loops: CDR1 WSHSY, CDR2 SAAADI. CDR3 length equals 14 residues. The V end lost 8 bases, the J end lost 2 bases, and 15 bases lay between the germline ends. The CDR3 loop is CASGPWHINTEAFF. DNA of the CDR3: TGCGCCAGCGGACCATGGCACATAAACACTGAAGCTTTCTTT.

This clonotype was detected ten times or more. This chain links TRBV6-1 with TRBJ2-3; 9 bases align to TRBD2. Germline CDR1 and CDR2: MNHNS and SASEGT. V was clipped by 5 bases and J by 6 bases; unmatched bases: 12. The CDR3 runs to 16 residues. In DNA form, the CDR3 reads TGTGCCAGCAGTTCTCTGGGCGGGGGGGCTCGTGATACGCAGTATTTT. It translates to CASSSLGGGARDTQYF.

Many counts were recorded for this clonotype. This rearrangement joins TRBV27 to TRBJ2-7, with 9 bases lining up with TRBD1. From germline, CDR1 is MNHEY and CDR2 SMNVEV (reference sequence). V trimming: 5 bases; J trimming: 2 bases; junction bases outside the gene matches: 10. This CDR3 has 16 amino acids. The CDR3 region is CASSVHPGQGTYEQYF. The CDR3 coding sequence is TGTGCCAGCAGTGTTCACCCGGGACAGGGCACCTACGAGCAGTACTTC.

The V call is TRBV6-9, the J call TRBJ2-1, with D tentatively TRBD2 (6 bases). The ends were cut back, 9 bases at V and 8 bases at J, with 14 bases in the middle. The length of the CDR3 is 12 residues. Per germline, CDR1 MNHGY and CDR2 SVAAGI. The CDR3 bases are TGTGCCAGGTGGCGGGACTCCTATGAGCAGTTCTTC. Its translation: CARWRDSYEQFF.

This clonotype was counted many times. V is TRBV27 and J is TRBJ1-4; a possible D gene is TRBD1 (5 bases). V lost 0 bases to trimming and J lost 5 bases, with 10 bases between them. This CDR3 contains 15 residues. CDR1 is MNHEY and CDR2 is SMNVEV in the germline V gene (reference sequence). CDR3 in DNA: TGTGCCAGCAGTTTATCGGGGACCCCGAATGAAAAACTGTTTTTT. This codes for CASSLSGTPNEKLFF.

V is TRBV7-3 and J is TRBJ2-7; no reliable D call. Trimming pared 8 bases from V and 6 bases from J, leaving 20 bases between. The CDR3 length is 14 residues. Germline V gives CDR1 SGHTA, CDR2 FQGTGA. CDR3 sequence (DNA): TGTGCCAGCTCCCCGGCTAGGCCAGGTGCCGAGCAGTACTTC. Amino acids: CASSPARPGAEQYF.

The chain employs TRBV4-2 and TRBJ2-2; TRBD2 agrees at 8 bases. Germline V CDR1 and CDR2: LGHNA, YNFKEQ. The CDR3 spans 15 residues. V gave up 3 bases and J gave up 5 bases; unmatched junction bases: 5. CDR3 protein: CASSHPSGGTGELFF. In nucleotides, the CDR3 is TGTGCCAGCAGCCACCCGAGCGGGGGTACCGGGGAGCTGTTTTTT.

Many counts were recorded for this clonotype. The V and J genes are TRBV5-1 and TRBJ1-4, with unresolved D. The CDR3 spans 15 residues. Germline loops: CDR1 SGHRS, CDR2 YFSETQ. Trimming pared 0 bases from V and 0 bases from J, leaving 6 bases between. CDR3 DNA: TGCGCCAGCAGCTTGGAGAGAGCAACTAATGAAAAACTGTTTTTT. It encodes CASSLERATNEKLFF.

This clonotype has at least ten counts. The gene calls are TRBV13 and TRBJ1-1; 7 bases line up with TRBD1. CDR1 PRHDT and CDR2 FYEKMQ come from the germline V gene (reference sequence). V gave up 4 bases and J gave up 4 bases; unmatched junction bases: 12. The length of the CDR3 is 16 residues. The CDR3 nucleotides are TGTGCCAGCAGCTCAAGGAGGAACAGGGGTTTCACTGAAGCTTTCTTT. Protein product: CASSSRRNRGFTEAFF.

This clonotype came up many times. This chain connects TRBV25-1 to TRBJ2-2; a weak D match, TRBD2 (6 bases). The germline V gene encodes CDR1 MGHDK and CDR2 SYGVNS. This CDR3 is built from 11 residues. V was cut by 8 bases and J by 7 bases, with 8 bases left in between. The DNA for the CDR3 is TGTGCCAGCGGGGGGATCGGGGAGCTGTTTTTT. It yields the protein CASGGIGELFF.

This clonotype was seen repeatedly, ten times or more. The V call is TRBV20-1, the J call TRBJ2-3, with TRBD2 identical over 7 bases. CDR1 and CDR2 (germline): DFQATT, SNEGSKA (reference sequence). The CDR3 is 14 amino acids. The junction had 14 bases not matched to a gene; V was cut back by 5 bases and J by 9 bases. CDR3 residues: CSARGGASGFTQYF. CDR3 DNA sequence: TGCAGTGCTCGCGGCGGGGCTAGCGGCTTCACGCAGTATTTT.

The chain has TRBV7-9 and TRBJ2-7, with TRBD1 matching 12 bases. This CDR3 comprises 14 residues. V gave up 8 bases and J gave up 7 bases; unmatched junction bases: 9. CDR1 is SEHNR and CDR2 is FQNEAQ in the germline V gene (reference sequence). DNA for the CDR3: TGTGCCAGCGGGGGGGACAGGGGGCTCTCAGAGCAGTACTTC. Protein: CASGGDRGLSEQYF.

There are many counts of this clonotype. The V and J genes are TRBV20-1 and TRBJ1-5; D is possibly TRBD1 (5 bases). Per the germline V gene, CDR1 is DFQATT and CDR2 is SNEGSKA (reference sequence). Trimming shortened V by 3 bases and J by 5 bases, and 14 bases separated the two germline ends. This CDR3 contains 14 residues. The CDR3 bases are TGCAGTGCTAGTTCAGGGAGGGTGGATCAGCCCCAGCATTTT. Amino acids: CSASSGRVDQPQHF.

The sample holds a few counts of this clonotype. The V and J genes are TRBV10-3 and TRBJ2-3, with 8 bases identical to TRBD2. J gave up 5 bases and V 7 bases, and 5 bases lay outside the gene matches. In germline, CDR1 is ENHRY, CDR2 SYGVKD. The CDR3 loop spans 13 amino acids. The chain's CDR3 is CAINGGGRDTQYF. In nucleotides, the CDR3 is TGTGCCATCAACGGGGGGGGACGAGATACGCAGTATTTT.

This clonotype has more than one count but fewer than ten. The chain combines TRBV4-1 with TRBJ2-3; no firm D call. The germline V gene has CDR1 MGHRA and CDR2 YSYEKL. The V end was cut by 3 bases, the J end by 4 bases, with 5 bases between. The CDR3 is made up of 12 amino acids. The CDR3 region is CASSHRSDTQYF. The CDR3 DNA reads as TGCGCCAGCAGCCATCGATCAGATACGCAGTATTTT.